The 14 T cell receptor beta chains below come from one sample, sequenced in a study of T cells after yellow fever vaccination. One entry per CDR3 protein results from TCRdb running MiXCR on the 5' RACE reads. The sample lists just under 600,000 distinct CDR3 sequences, 13% seen once, with over 11% in the top ten. The material was PBMCs, obtained on the day of the yellow fever booster vaccination. The receptors were sampled from a man aged 25-40 years who received the YFV17D yellow fever vaccine.

The chain carries TRBV11-2 and TRBJ1-1; tentatively, D is TRBD1 (5 bases). The V end was cut by 4 bases, the J end by 6 bases, with 18 bases between. The V gene's germline CDR1 is SGHAT and CDR2 FQNNGV. The CDR3 extends over 15 amino acids. CDR3 loop: CASSSRGGGSAEAFF. DNA of the CDR3: TGTGCCAGCAGCTCACGGGGCGGGGGGTCGGCTGAAGCTTTCTTT.

This clonotype was counted a few times. The chain uses TRBV20-1 and TRBJ2-1; TRBD2 agrees at 10 bases. Trimming took 3 bases from V and 8 from J; bases not matched to a gene: 13. Germline CDR1 is DFQATT and CDR2 is SNEGSKA (reference sequence). This CDR3 spans 16 amino acids. CDR3 region: CSASPRLAGAPDEQFF. The CDR3 bases are TGCAGTGCTAGCCCCCGGCTAGCGGGAGCTCCGGATGAGCAGTTCTTC.

This clonotype was counted at least ten times. The CDR3 loop reads CASRGLAGHNEQFF. CDR3 nucleotides: TGTGCCAGCAGGGGACTAGCGGGGCACAATGAGCAGTTCTTC. This chain links TRBV6-1 with TRBJ2-1; 13 bases align to TRBD2. J was trimmed by 5 bases and V by 6 bases; bases with no gene match: 1. CDR3 length: 14 amino acids. CDR1 is MNHNS, CDR2 SASEGT, per germline.

This clonotype has a count of ten or more. V and J are TRBV29-1 and TRBJ2-1; D unclear. The CDR3 is 12 residues long. Trimming took 4 bases from V and 5 from J, leaving 9 bases between them. Germline values: CDR1 SQVTM, CDR2 ANQGSEA. CDR3 region: CSVGELNNEQFF. CDR3 sequence (DNA): TGCAGCGTTGGCGAGTTGAACAATGAGCAGTTCTTC.

The table lists this clonotype with a few counts. This chain links TRBV7-2 with TRBJ2-3, with TRBD2 matching 7 bases. V gave up 0 bases and J gave up 3 bases; unmatched junction bases: 12. Germline lookup yields CDR1 SGHTA and CDR2 FQGNSA. The CDR3 covers 18 residues. The CDR3 coding sequence is TGTGCCAGCAGCTTAGCCCCTATGGCGGGAGCGAGGACAGATACGCAGTATTTT. The encoded protein is CASSLAPMAGARTDTQYF. Supplemented by reference TRBV7-2 and TRBJ2-3, the full variable domain reads GAGVSQSPSNKVTEKGKDVELRCDPISGHTALYWYRQSLGQGLEFLIYFQGNSAPDKSGLPSDRFSAERTGGSVSTLTIQRTQQEDSAVYLCASSLAPMAGARTDTQYFGPGTRLTVL.

This clonotype was seen only a few times. The gene calls are TRBV12-3 or TRBV12-4 and TRBJ2-7, with 11 bases lining up with TRBD2. The J segment lost 0 bases and the V segment lost 3 bases, leaving 13 bases of the junction unmatched. This CDR3 spans 19 amino acids. As DNA, the CDR3 is TGTGCCAGCAGTTTTAGGGGGACTAGCGGCCCTAAAACCTCCTACGAGCAGTACTTC. This translates into CASSFRGTSGPKTSYEQYF.

In its sample, this clonotype was seen a few times. The chain carries TRBV7-9 and TRBJ1-1; D is possibly TRBD1 (6 bases). This CDR3 region has 11 residues. Germline V gene lookup returns CDR1 SEHNR and CDR2 FQNEAQ (reference sequence). Trimming took 8 bases from V and 10 from J, leaving 14 bases between them. As DNA, the CDR3 is TGTGCCAGCGTCAGGGACAAACGAGCTTTCTTT. Amino acid sequence: CASVRDKRAFF. The entire variable domain, with the rest obtained from reference TRBV7-9 and TRBJ1-1, is as follows: DTGVSQNPRHKITKRGQNVTFRCDPISEHNRLYWYRQTLGQGPEFLTYFQNEAQLEKSRLLSDRFSAERPKGSFSTLEIQRTEQGDSAMYLCASVRDKRAFFGQGTRLTVV.

The chain combines TRBV6-2 or TRBV6-3 with TRBJ2-7; 8 bases map to TRBD2. Trimming cost V 2 bases and J 2 bases; bases outside gene matches: 5. Germline V lookup: CDR1 MNHEY, CDR2 SVGEGT. The CDR3 has 15 amino acids. The CDR3 here is CASSYGRGVTYEQYF. The DNA of the CDR3 is TGTGCCAGCAGTTACGGGCGGGGGGTTACCTACGAGCAGTACTTC.

This clonotype was counted between two and nine times. The rearrangement links TRBV6-1 to TRBJ2-7; either TRBD1 or TRBD2 may supply D (5 bases each). The CDR3 contains 13 residues. V lost 5 bases to trimming and J lost 4 bases, with 12 bases between them. Germline V lookup: CDR1 MNHNS, CDR2 SASEGT. The CDR3 bases are TGTGCCAGCAGTCGGGGCTCAGGGTACGAGCAGTACTTC. This codes for CASSRGSGYEQYF.

The V gene is TRBV29-1, the J gene TRBJ2-1; 13 nucleotides align to TRBD2. The germline gives CDR1 SQVTM, CDR2 ANQGSEA. Trimming took 6 bases from V and 8 from J; bases not matched to a gene: 10. The CDR3 is 15 residues long. The chain's CDR3 is CSVVGTSGNGYEQFF. The CDR3 DNA reads as TGCAGCGTGGTTGGGACTAGCGGGAACGGTTATGAGCAGTTCTTC.

This clonotype was seen many times. V is TRBV6-2 or TRBV6-3 and J is TRBJ2-1, with 14 bases lining up with TRBD2. This CDR3 is built from 16 residues. In germline, CDR1 is MNHEY, CDR2 SVGEGT. V lost 5 bases to trimming and J lost 4 bases; unmatched junction nucleotides: 4. The CDR3 region has the DNA TGTGCCAGCAGTCACGGGACTAGCGGGAGATACAATGAGCAGTTCTTC. This codes for CASSHGTSGRYNEQFF.

In its sample, this clonotype was seen a few times. The chain couples TRBV5-4 to TRBJ2-5, with D possibly matching TRBD1 (6 bases). Germline-derived CDR1 and CDR2 are SGHNT and YYREEE (reference sequence). The CDR3 has 17 amino acids. The V and J ends lost 4 bases and 4 bases respectively, with 23 bases between them. The CDR3 loop is CASSPRAAAIGGETQYF. CDR3 DNA: TGTGCCAGCAGCCCCCGAGCGGCAGCTATAGGGGGAGAGACCCAGTACTTC.

To note about this clonotype: At one of its ends the junction is not consistent with the germline gene, which may arise from a read error. The rearrangement joins TRBV5-1 to TRBJ2-5, with 8 positions matching TRBD2. CDR3 length: 16 residues. Germline-derived CDR1 and CDR2 are SGHRS and YFSETQ. DNA for the CDR3: TGCGCCAGCTTGACGCCGGGACTAGGGCATTATGAGACCCGGTACTTC. Residues: CASLTPGLGHYETRYF.

V usage is TRBV6-2 or TRBV6-3 and J usage is TRBJ2-4, with TRBD2 matching 11 bases. The V and J ends lost 7 bases and 6 bases, in that order; junction bases with no gene match: 5. Germline V gene data show CDR1 as MNHEY and CDR2 as SVGEGT. The CDR3 extends over 14 amino acids. In nucleotides, the CDR3 is TGTGCCAGCACCCCCGGGACTAGCGGAAACATTCAGTACTTC. Its protein is CASTPGTSGNIQYF.